A selection of T cell receptor beta chains follows, all from one sample in a study of T-cell reconstitution after alpha-beta-depleted transplantation in children. TCRdb re-called the PCR reads with MiXCR, one entry per CDR3 protein. Among around 700,000 distinct CDR3 sequences listed, around 13% were seen once. The sample here was PBMCs, taken before TCRalphabeta/CD19-depleted stem cell transplant. The receptor set was obtained from a girl under 10 years old with congenital amegakaryocytic thrombocytopenia, due to receive a stem cell transplant. CDR3s include the opening cysteine and the closing phenylalanine or tryptophan. Each record gives: J gene, D gene, clone size, V gene, CDR3 DNA, CDR3 protein. A D gene is named only where the DNA matches it firmly. Not all rows give a size; the values are once, few, many and, for expanded clones, a class.

TRBJ2-1	NA	many	TRBV29-1	TGCAGCGTTGTGCCCGTAAGTACGAATGAGCAGTTCTTC	CSVVPVSTNEQFF
TRBJ2-1	NA	many	TRBV5-1	TGCGCCAGCAGCTTGGCTCAGGGTACTATTGATGAGCAGTTCTTC	CASSLAQGTIDEQFF
TRBJ2-6	NA	few	TRBV5-1	TGCGCCAGCAGCTACACGGCGGGGGCCAACGTCCTGACTTTC	CASSYTAGANVLTF
TRBJ2-1	NA	NA	TRBV11-2	TGTGCCAGCAGCTTAGGGGGCGGAATAAGCTCCTACAATGAGCAGTTCTTC	CASSLGGGISSYNEQFF
TRBJ2-7	TRBD1	few	TRBV7-7	TGTGCCAGCAGCTCTAACAGGGGGCCAGCCTACGAGCAGTACTTC	CASSSNRGPAYEQYF
TRBJ2-1	NA	NA	TRBV6-1	TGTGCCAGCAGTACACAATCACGTATCGGGTACAATGAGCAGTTCTTC	CASSTQSRIGYNEQFF
TRBJ2-1	NA	many	TRBV20-1	TGCAGTGCTAGCGGGACCTCCTACAATGAGCAGTTCTTC	CSASGTSYNEQFF
TRBJ1-2	NA	few	TRBV5-1	TGCGCCAGCAGCTTGCGGGGGGGGGACTATGGCTACACCTTC	CASSLRGGDYGYTF
TRBJ2-1	TRBD2	NA	TRBV20-1	TGCAGTGCTAGGGAACTAGCGGGAGGGGATTTCAATGAGCAGTTCTTC	CSARELAGGDFNEQFF
TRBJ2-1	NA	NA	TRBV5-1	TGCGCCAGCAGCCGGATGGTTGAGCAGTTCTTC	CASSRMVEQFF
TRBJ2-3	TRBD2	many	TRBV12-3/TRBV12-4	TGTGCCAGCATTACCGGACTAGCGGGGGATACGCAGTATTTT	CASITGLAGDTQYF
TRBJ2-2	TRBD2	NA	TRBV3-1	TGTGCCACCTGCCCGGGACTAGCGGGAATCCACACGCCCGGGGAGCTGTTTTTT	CATCPGLAGIHTPGELFF
TRBJ2-3	NA	NA	TRBV2	TGTGCCAGCAGTGAAGCGCTTGGTCGTACGCAGTATTTT	CASSEALGRTQYF
TRBJ2-5	NA	NA	TRBV20-1	TGCAGTGCTATGAAAACTGGGGGAGAGACCCAGTACTTC	CSAMKTGGETQYF
TRBJ1-2	TRBD1	many	TRBV12-3/TRBV12-4	TGTGCCAGCAGCCCAGAGGACAGGCCAGGGTATGGCTACACCTTC	CASSPEDRPGYGYTF